These 10 T cell receptor beta chains were sequenced from one sample in a study of blood T cell repertoires in COVID-19. TCRdb's copy holds only in-frame clones and misses some; the assay was immunoSEQ multiplex PCR. The table includes under 250,000 clones, around 89% detected once. The specimen sequenced was peripheral blood. The receptors derive from a woman between 35 and 50 years old with acute or convalescent COVID-19.

The chain has TRBV3-1 (or the pseudogene TRBV3-2) and TRBJ1-1, with 7 positions matching TRBD1. The V segment lost 2 bases and the J segment 3 bases; nucleotides outside the gene matches: 3. CDR1 is LGHDT, CDR2 YNNKEL, per germline (reference sequence). The CDR3 is 14 residues long. CDR3 DNA: TGTGCCAGCAGCCAACGAGGGGGCTACACTGAAGCTTTCTTT. Protein product: CASSQRGGYTEAFF.

The rearrangement links TRBV24-1 to TRBJ2-2; the D gene is possibly TRBD2 (5 bases). CDR1 and CDR2 from the germline V gene are KGHDR and SFDVKD. Trimming pared 3 bases from V and 9 bases from J, leaving 10 bases between. There are 13 residues in the CDR3. The CDR3 reads CATSDRGIRELFF. The DNA of the CDR3 is TGTGCCACCAGTGATCGAGGGATCAGGGAGCTGTTTTTT.

V usage is TRBV6-5 and J usage is TRBJ1-5; D is undetermined. The length of the CDR3 is 11 residues. Germline V gene sequence: CDR1 MNHEY, CDR2 SVGAGI. V was shortened by 0 bases and J by 16 bases, with 10 bases between the two germline ends. CDR3 DNA: TGTGCCAGCAGTTACTCCCGGGTAACTCATTTT. It codes for CASSYSRVTHF.

The rearrangement links TRBV9 to TRBJ2-2, with D perhaps TRBD2 (6 bases). V lost 3 bases and J 7 bases, leaving 16 bases between the germline ends. Germline V gene data show CDR1 as SGDLS and CDR2 as YYNGEE. The CDR3 spans 15 residues. CDR3 DNA sequence: TGTGCCAGCAGCGGTGGGGAGGTACGAGGCGGGGAGCTGTTTTTT. Translated: CASSGGEVRGGELFF.

The CDR3 coding sequence is TGTGCCAGCAGTAACAGGGAATCAACCTTC. This gives the protein CASSNRESTF. The chain employs TRBV2 and TRBJ1-2, with a tentative D call TRBD1 (6 bases). CDR1 is SNHLY and CDR2 is FYNNEI in the germline V gene. The CDR3 has 10 residues. The V gene lost 5 bases and the J gene lost 14 bases, with 12 bases spanning the gap. The entire variable domain, with the rest obtained from reference TRBV2 and TRBJ1-2, is as follows: EPEVTQTPSHQVTQMGQEVILRCVPISNHLYFYWYRQILGQKVEFLVSFYNNEISEKSEIFDDQFSVERPDGSNFTLKIRSTKLEDSAMYFCASSNRESTFGSGTRLTVV.

The chain couples TRBV2 to TRBJ2-7; TRBD1 is a possible D gene (5 bases). This CDR3 contains 13 residues. V lost 5 bases and J lost 7, with 15 bases in between. CDR1 is SNHLY and CDR2 is FYNNEI in the germline V gene. In DNA, the CDR3 is TGTGCCAGCAGTCCTACCCAGGGAAGGGAGCAGTACGTC. Encoded protein: CASSPTQGREQYV.

V gene TRBV5-4 combines with J gene TRBJ2-5, with TRBD2 as a possible D gene (9 bases). The V end lost 4 bases, the J end lost 4 bases, and 20 bases lay between the germline ends. Germline lookup yields CDR1 SGHNT and CDR2 YYREEE (reference sequence). The CDR3 extends over 16 amino acids. The CDR3 loop reads CASSLRGRGGLETQYF. CDR3 DNA sequence: TGTGCCAGCAGCCTCAGGGGGCGGGGGGGCTTAGAGACCCAGTACTTC.

The rearrangement uses TRBV5-6 and TRBJ1-2, with 8 bases identical to TRBD1. This CDR3 spans 14 amino acids. With V trimmed by 7 bases and J by 10 bases, 15 bases remained unmatched. Per germline, CDR1 SGHDT and CDR2 YYEEEE. CDR3 bases: TGTGCCAGCGCCCCGGGGGGACAGGAGATCATCTACACCTTC. Translated, it gives CASAPGGQEIIYTF.

The chain is built from TRBV6-5 and TRBJ1-2; a possible D gene is TRBD1 (5 bases). The CDR3 covers 14 residues. Looked up from germline, CDR1 is MNHEY and CDR2 is SVGAGI. The V end lost 5 bases, the J end lost 0 bases, and 10 bases lay between the germline ends. CDR3 coding DNA: TGTGCCAGCAGTATCGACAGAGCTAACTATGGCTACACCTTC. Translated, it gives CASSIDRANYGYTF.

The chain recombines TRBV18 with TRBJ1-2; a possible D gene is TRBD1 (5 bases). The germline V gene has CDR1 KGHSH and CDR2 LQKENI. The ends were cut back, 3 bases at V and 5 bases at J, with 31 bases in the middle. The length of the CDR3 is 20 residues. CDR3 loop: CASSPAPWDSSPSRIYGYTF. The CDR3 DNA sequence: TGTGCCAGCTCACCCGCCCCTTGGGACTCATCCCCGAGCCGGATTTATGGCTACACCTTC.